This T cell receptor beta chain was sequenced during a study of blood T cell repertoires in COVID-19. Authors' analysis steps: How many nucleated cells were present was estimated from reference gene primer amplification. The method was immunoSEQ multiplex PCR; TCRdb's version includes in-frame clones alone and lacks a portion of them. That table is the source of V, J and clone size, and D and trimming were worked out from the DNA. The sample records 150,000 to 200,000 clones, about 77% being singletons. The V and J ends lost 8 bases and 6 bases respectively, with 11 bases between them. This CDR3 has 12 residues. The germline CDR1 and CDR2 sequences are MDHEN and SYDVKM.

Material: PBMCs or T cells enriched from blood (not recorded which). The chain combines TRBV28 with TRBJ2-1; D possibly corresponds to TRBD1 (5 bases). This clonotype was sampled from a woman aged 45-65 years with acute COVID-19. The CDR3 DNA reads TGTGCCAGCGGGGCAGGGATCAATGAGCAGTTCTTC. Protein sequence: CASGAGINEQFF. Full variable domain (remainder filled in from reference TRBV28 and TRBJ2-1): DVKVTQSSRYLVKRTGEKVFLECVQDMDHENMFWYRQDPGLGLRLIYFSYDVKMKEKGDIPEGYSVSREKKERFSLILESASTNQTSMYLCASGAGINEQFFGPGTRLTVL.